A selection of T cell receptor beta chains follows, all from one sample in a study of molecular identifiers for immune sequencing clone quantification. MiXCR was run by TCRdb on the PCR reads, yielding one entry per CDR3 protein. The repertoire includes around 9,800 distinct CDR3 sequences, approximately 19% of them detected once, and approximately 1.4% sits in the top ten. Sequencing input: naive CD8+ T cells from blood, with Jurkat cell RNA spiked in. The source is a human donor in good health. Some libraries in this study had Jurkat cell RNA spiked in. Each CDR3 is given with its conserved first and last residue. A D gene is named only where the DNA matches it firmly. The size field is filled for only some rows; it gives once, few, many or a size class.

d_call j_call v_call clone_size cdr3_aa cdr3_nt
TRBD1 TRBJ2-7 TRBV2 - CAGSEGQGAYEQYF TGTGCCGGCAGTGAAGGACAGGGGGCATACGAGCAGTACTTC
TRBD1 TRBJ2-7 TRBV5-6 medium-sized CASSPGQSYEQYF TGTGCCAGCAGCCCGGGACAGAGCTACGAGCAGTACTTC
- TRBJ2-3 TRBV9 - CASSVGGSPADTQYF TGTGCCAGCAGCGTAGGGGGTTCTCCGGCAGATACGCAGTATTTT
- TRBJ2-3 TRBV6-5 - CASSCSKMSEAGTDTQYF TGTGCCAGCAGTTGCTCGAAGATGTCAGAAGCTGGCACAGATACGCAGTATTTT
- TRBJ2-2 TRBV11-1 medium-sized CASSPRGPNTGELFF TGTGCCAGCAGCCCCCGCGGACCGAACACCGGGGAGCTGTTTTTT
TRBD2 TRBJ2-1 TRBV7-9 many CASSFRTSGRGSSYNEQFF TGTGCCAGCAGCTTTAGGACTAGCGGGAGGGGGAGCTCCTACAATGAGCAGTTCTTC
- TRBJ2-3 TRBV30 medium-sized CAWIPGGNGDTQYF TGTGCCTGGATACCCGGGGGCAATGGAGATACGCAGTATTTT
TRBD2 TRBJ2-4 TRBV20-1 - CSAFSVTSDNTQYF TGCAGTGCCTTCTCCGTGACTAGCGATAACACTCAGTACTTC
- TRBJ1-1 TRBV5-4 many CASSFLGPGGTEAFF TGTGCCAGCAGCTTCCTGGGCCCGGGGGGCACTGAAGCTTTCTTT
- TRBJ2-1 TRBV5-5 - CASSLWTYNEQFF TGTGCCAGCAGCCTCTGGACCTACAATGAGCAGTTCTTC
- TRBJ2-7 TRBV3-1 many CAVEGPSYEQYF TGTGCCGTTGAGGGGCCCTCCTACGAGCAGTACTTC
- TRBJ1-1 TRBV6-6 medium-sized CASSHQKGTGTEAFF TGTGCCAGCAGTCACCAGAAGGGTACGGGCACTGAAGCTTTCTTT
- TRBJ2-6 TRBV4-3 medium-sized CASSQDRGNGANVLTF TGCGCCAGCAGCCAAGATAGGGGGAATGGGGCCAACGTCCTGACTTTC
TRBD1 TRBJ2-2 TRBV12-3/TRBV12-4 many CASTNPPGQGGAEDTGELFF TGTGCCAGCACAAACCCACCGGGACAGGGAGGAGCTGAGGACACCGGGGAGCTGTTTTTT
- TRBJ1-1 TRBV27 many CASSFSLPSGFTMNTEAFF TGTGCCAGCAGTTTTAGTCTTCCTTCAGGGTTTACTATGAACACTGAAGCTTTCTTT
- TRBJ2-7 TRBV7-8 medium-sized CASSLSGTYYEQYF TGTGCCAGCAGCTTATCCGGGACCTACTACGAGCAGTACTTC
- TRBJ1-1 TRBV6-5 many CASSYSNRPTEAFF TGTGCCAGCAGTTACTCGAACAGGCCCACTGAAGCTTTCTTT
TRBD2 TRBJ2-7 TRBV20-1 many CSARDIGLAGVEQYF TGCAGTGCTAGAGATATAGGACTAGCGGGGGTTGAGCAGTACTTC
TRBD2 TRBJ2-5 TRBV2 medium-sized CASSVAGTSAETQYF TGTGCCAGCAGTGTTGCCGGGACTAGCGCAGAGACCCAGTACTTC
TRBD2 TRBJ2-3 TRBV7-3 medium-sized CASSSLAAHTDTQYF TGTGCCAGCAGCTCCCTAGCGGCCCACACAGATACGCAGTATTTT
- TRBJ2-3 TRBV30 many CAWSLGLQHSTDTQYF TGTGCCTGGAGTTTGGGACTTCAACATAGCACAGATACGCAGTATTTT
- TRBJ2-2 TRBV27 - CASSLSGRKLFF TGTGCCAGCAGTTTATCGGGGAGGAAGCTGTTTTTT
- TRBJ2-1 TRBV6-2/TRBV6-3 many CASSYWGVPFF TGTGCCAGCAGTTACTGGGGGGTCCCGTTCTTC
- TRBJ1-5 TRBV7-2 medium-sized CASSLDLPILGQPQHF TGTGCCAGCAGCTTAGATCTACCGATCCTTGGGCAGCCCCAGCATTTT
- TRBJ2-6 TRBV19 medium-sized CASSLGARSGANVLTF TGTGCCAGTAGTCTAGGGGCCCGCTCTGGGGCCAACGTCCTGACTTTC
- TRBJ2-7 TRBV7-9 many CASSLGTEQYF TGTGCCAGCAGCCTTGGGACAGAGCAGTACTTC
- TRBJ2-4 TRBV19 - CASSIDSIGNIQYF TGTGCCAGTAGTATAGATTCTATCGGCAACATTCAGTACTTC
- TRBJ1-5 TRBV12-3/TRBV12-4 medium-sized CASSSHGGGNQPQHF TGTGCCAGCAGTTCTCACGGGGGTGGCAATCAGCCCCAGCATTTT
- TRBJ2-7 TRBV6-2/TRBV6-3 medium-sized CASSYSGPSYEQYF TGTGCCAGCAGTTACTCCGGGCCGTCCTACGAGCAGTACTTC
TRBD2 TRBJ2-3 TRBV28 - CTSSPDSGALTDMQYF TGTACCAGCAGTCCCGATAGCGGGGCCCTCACAGATATGCAGTATTTT
TRBD2 TRBJ2-1 TRBV30 many CAWSVATSGGENNEQFF TGTGCCTGGAGTGTTGCGACTAGCGGGGGGGAAAACAATGAGCAGTTCTTC
TRBD2 TRBJ2-1 TRBV5-1 many CASSPSGSAYNEQFF TGCGCCAGCAGCCCTAGCGGGAGTGCTTACAATGAGCAGTTCTTC
- TRBJ2-7 TRBV2 many CASSEGGGGLEQYF TGTGCCAGCAGTGAAGGAGGAGGAGGGTTAGAGCAGTACTTC
TRBD1 TRBJ1-5 TRBV7-9 medium-sized CASSLSGGGSQPQHF TGTGCCAGCAGCTTAAGTGGAGGGGGCAGTCAGCCCCAGCATTTT
- TRBJ2-3 TRBV28 medium-sized CASSSPSGRATDTQYF TGTGCCAGCAGTTCCCCATCCGGCAGGGCCACAGATACGCAGTATTTT
- TRBJ2-4 TRBV13 many CASSLEAGAENIQYF TGTGCCAGCAGCTTAGAGGCGGGGGCCGAAAACATTCAGTACTTC
- TRBJ1-1 TRBV4-3 - CASMPVRGATEAFF TGCGCCAGCATGCCGGTTCGGGGAGCCACTGAAGCTTTCTTT
- TRBJ2-3 TRBV6-2/TRBV6-3 medium-sized CASSRGDTQYF TGTGCCAGCAGTCGGGGCGATACGCAGTATTTT
- TRBJ2-3 TRBV6-2/TRBV6-3 medium-sized CASSYARVADTQYF TGTGCCAGCAGTTACGCCAGGGTGGCAGATACGCAGTATTTT
- TRBJ2-2 TRBV29-1 - CSVVPSGTRQTGELFF TGCAGCGTTGTCCCTTCCGGGACACGACAGACCGGGGAGCTGTTTTTT
- TRBJ1-1 TRBV4-3 medium-sized CASSQDALKNTEAFF TGCGCCAGCAGCCAAGATGCCTTAAAGAACACTGAAGCTTTCTTT
TRBD1 TRBJ2-1 TRBV20-1 medium-sized CSAFTTGQGALLEQFF TGCAGTGCTTTTACTACAGGACAGGGGGCTTTGCTCGAGCAGTTCTTC
TRBD1 TRBJ1-1 TRBV20-1 medium-sized CSAREDRGLGTEAFF TGCAGTGCTAGAGAGGACAGGGGGCTGGGAACTGAAGCTTTCTTT
- TRBJ2-7 TRBV3-2 many CASSPRPPGTEQYF TGTGCCAGCAGCCCCAGACCCCCGGGTACCGAGCAGTACTTC
- TRBJ2-5 TRBV6-5 medium-sized CASSHGQDGTPYGETQYF TGTGCCAGCAGTCATGGGCAGGACGGGACACCTTATGGGGAGACCCAGTACTTC
- TRBJ1-2 TRBV29-1 once CSVESVSGYTF TGCAGCGTTGAATCTGTCTCTGGCTACACCTTC
- TRBJ2-2 TRBV7-6 many CASSLGGDTGELFF TGTGCCAGCAGCTTAGGCGGCGATACCGGGGAGCTGTTTTTT
- TRBJ2-3 TRBV5-3 - CTSSLISTDTRYF TGTACCAGCAGCTTGATTAGCACAGATACGCGGTATTTT
- TRBJ2-7 TRBV28 - CASSLRGRRGGYEQYF TGTGCCAGCAGTTTAAGGGGGCGCAGGGGAGGGTACGAGCAGTACTTC